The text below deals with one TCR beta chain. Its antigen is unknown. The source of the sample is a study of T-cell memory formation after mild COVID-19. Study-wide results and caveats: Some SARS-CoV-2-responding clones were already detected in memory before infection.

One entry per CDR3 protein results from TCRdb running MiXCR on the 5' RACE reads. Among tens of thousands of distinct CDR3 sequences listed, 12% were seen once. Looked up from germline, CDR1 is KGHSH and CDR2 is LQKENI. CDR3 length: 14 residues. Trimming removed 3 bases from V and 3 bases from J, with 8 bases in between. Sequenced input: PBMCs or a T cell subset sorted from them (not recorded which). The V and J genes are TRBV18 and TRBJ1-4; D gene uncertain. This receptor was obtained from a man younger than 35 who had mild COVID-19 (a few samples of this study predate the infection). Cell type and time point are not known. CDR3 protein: CASSPWPANEKLFF. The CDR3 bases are TGTGCCAGCTCACCTTGGCCAGCTAATGAAAAACTGTTTTTT. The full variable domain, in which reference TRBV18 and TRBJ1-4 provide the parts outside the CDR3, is NAGVMQNPRHLVRRRGQEARLRCSPMKGHSHVYWYRQLPEEGLKFMVYLQKENIIDESGMPKERFSAEFPKEGPSILRIQQVVRGDSAAYFCASSPWPANEKLFFGSGTQLSVL.